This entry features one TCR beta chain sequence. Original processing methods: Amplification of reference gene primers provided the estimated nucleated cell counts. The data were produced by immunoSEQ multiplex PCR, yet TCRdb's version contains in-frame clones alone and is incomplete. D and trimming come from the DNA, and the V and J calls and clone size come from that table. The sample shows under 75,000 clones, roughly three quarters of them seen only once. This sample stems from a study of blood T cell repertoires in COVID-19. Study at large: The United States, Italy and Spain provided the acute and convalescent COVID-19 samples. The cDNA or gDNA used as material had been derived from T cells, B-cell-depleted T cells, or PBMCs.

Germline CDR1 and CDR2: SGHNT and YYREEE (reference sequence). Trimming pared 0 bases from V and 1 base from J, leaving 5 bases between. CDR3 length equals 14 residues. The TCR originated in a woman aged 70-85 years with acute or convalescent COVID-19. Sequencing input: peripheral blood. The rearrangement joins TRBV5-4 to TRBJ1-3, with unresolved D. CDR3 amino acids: CASSLGQSGNTIYF. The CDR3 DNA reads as TGTGCCAGCAGCTTGGGGCAGTCTGGAAACACCATATATTTT.